The rows below give T cell receptor beta chains drawn from one sample of a study of shared clonotypes between healthy human individuals. Sequencing was performed with immunoSEQ multiplex PCR; in TCRdb, only in-frame clones are kept and a portion is missing. The data hold some 1,100,000 clones, with approximately 80% observed a single time. Input material: memory CD4+ T cells from PBMCs. All receptors come from a man between 18 and 35 years old in good health. Some clones in this sample may be carry-over from other donors' samples. Both conserved end residues are part of each CDR3. Each record gives: clone size, V gene, J gene, D gene, CDR3 DNA, CDR3 protein. The D gene is left open where the match is weak. Expanded clones are given a class, and other clones once, few, many or no size at all.

size: .
V: TRBV4-3
J: TRBJ2-5
D: .
DNA: TGCGCCAGCAGCCGGACAGTAAAAGAGGAGACCCAGTACTTC
CDR3: CASSRTVKEETQYF

size: .
V: TRBV7-2
J: TRBJ2-5
D: .
DNA: TGTGCCAGCAGCTCGGGACCTCAAGAGACCCAGTACTTC
CDR3: CASSSGPQETQYF

size: .
V: TRBV27
J: TRBJ1-1
D: .
DNA: TGTGCCAGCAGTTTTAACAGCGGCGGGACTGAAGCTTTCTTT
CDR3: CASSFNSGGTEAFF

size: .
V: TRBV6-5
J: TRBJ2-1
D: TRBD2
DNA: TGTGCCAGCAGCCCGACTAGCGGGATGGGTAAGCAGTTCTTC
CDR3: CASSPTSGMGKQFF

size: .
V: TRBV10-3
J: TRBJ2-7
D: TRBD2
DNA: TGTGCCATCAGTGAGCTTGGACTAGCGTTGGCCGAGCAGTACTTC
CDR3: CAISELGLALAEQYF

size: .
V: TRBV5-1
J: TRBJ1-5
D: .
DNA: TGCGCCAGCAGCTTTAGGGCCCCCCACAGGGTTGGCAATCAGCCCCAGCATTTT
CDR3: CASSFRAPHRVGNQPQHF

size: .
V: TRBV5-4
J: TRBJ2-2
D: .
DNA: TGTGCCAGCAGCGCCGGCGGGGAGCTGTTTTTT
CDR3: CASSAGGELFF

size: .
V: TRBV5-4
J: TRBJ1-2
D: TRBD1
DNA: TGTGCCAGCAGCTCACAAGCGGGGGACAGAAACTATGGCTACACCTTC
CDR3: CASSSQAGDRNYGYTF

size: .
V: TRBV7-2
J: TRBJ2-1
D: .
DNA: TGTGCCAGCAGGGGAGAGAGCGGAACCTACAATGAGCAGTTCTTC
CDR3: CASRGESGTYNEQFF

size: few
V: TRBV19
J: TRBJ2-7
D: .
DNA: TGTGCCAGTAAGGGGGTCGGAGAGCAGTACTTC
CDR3: CASKGVGEQYF

size: .
V: TRBV6-5
J: TRBJ1-2
D: TRBD1
DNA: TGTGCCAGCAGGAGGACAGGGTTTGGCTACACCTTC
CDR3: CASRRTGFGYTF

size: .
V: TRBV7-2
J: TRBJ1-5
D: TRBD1
DNA: TGTGCCAGCAGCGCTAACACAGGGGGCGAAGGTCAGCCCCAGCATTTT
CDR3: CASSANTGGEGQPQHF

size: .
V: TRBV18
J: TRBJ1-1
D: .
DNA: TGTGCCAGCTCACGTCCCACTCACTTGAACACTGAAGCTTTCTTT
CDR3: CASSRPTHLNTEAFF

size: .
V: TRBV6-1
J: TRBJ2-7
D: .
DNA: TGTGCCAGCAGTGAAGCCCCCGGAGGGTGGTACGCCTACGAGCAGTACTTC
CDR3: CASSEAPGGWYAYEQYF

size: once
V: TRBV5-1
J: TRBJ2-3
D: TRBD2
DNA: TGCGCCAGCAGCCAGAGCGGGGGACTAGGCGCTATAGATACGCAGTATTTT
CDR3: CASSQSGGLGAIDTQYF

size: .
V: TRBV15
J: TRBJ1-2
D: .
DNA: TGTGCCAGCACAGGGCAGGTTAACTATGGCTACACCTTC
CDR3: CASTGQVNYGYTF

size: .
V: TRBV28
J: TRBJ1-4
D: .
DNA: TGTGCCAGCAGCCCCCATTCGGGCCGGAGTGAAAAACTGTTTTTT
CDR3: CASSPHSGRSEKLFF

size: few
V: TRBV2
J: TRBJ2-2
D: TRBD2
DNA: TGTGCCAGCAGAAAAGAGCGGGAGATTGGGGGCGGGGAGCTGTTTTTT
CDR3: CASRKEREIGGGELFF

size: once
V: TRBV25-1
J: TRBJ1-1
D: .
DNA: TGTGCCAGCAGAAGAATAACAGAGTTGAACACTGAAGCTTTCTTT
CDR3: CASRRITELNTEAFF

size: .
V: TRBV7-3
J: TRBJ2-5
D: TRBD2
DNA: TGTGCCAGCAGCCGGACTAGCCAAGAGACCCAGTACTTC
CDR3: CASSRTSQETQYF

size: .
V: TRBV7-3
J: TRBJ1-4
D: .
DNA: TGTGCCAGCAGCTTAACCCCGGGCCTAATAGTTGGTGAAAAACTGTTTTTT
CDR3: CASSLTPGLIVGEKLFF

size: few
V: TRBV6-6
J: TRBJ2-7
D: TRBD2
DNA: TGTGCCAGCAGCCACGGGAGGGAAGGCGAGCAGTACTTC
CDR3: CASSHGREGEQYF